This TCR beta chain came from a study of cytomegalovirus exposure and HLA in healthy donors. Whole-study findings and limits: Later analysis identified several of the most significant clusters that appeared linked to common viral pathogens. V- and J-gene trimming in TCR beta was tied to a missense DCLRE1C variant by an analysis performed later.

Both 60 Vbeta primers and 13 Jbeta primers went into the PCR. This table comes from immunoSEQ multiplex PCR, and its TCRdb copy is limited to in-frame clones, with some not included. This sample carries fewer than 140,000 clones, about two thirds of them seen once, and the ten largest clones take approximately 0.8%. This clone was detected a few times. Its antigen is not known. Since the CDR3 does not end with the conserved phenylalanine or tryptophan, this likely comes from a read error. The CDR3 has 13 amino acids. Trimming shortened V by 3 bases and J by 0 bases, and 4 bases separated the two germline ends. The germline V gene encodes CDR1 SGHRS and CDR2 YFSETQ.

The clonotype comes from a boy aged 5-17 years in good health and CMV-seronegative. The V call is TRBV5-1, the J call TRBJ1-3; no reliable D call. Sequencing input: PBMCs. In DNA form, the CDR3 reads TGCGCCAGCAGCTACAGCTCTGGAAACACCATATATGTT. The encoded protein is CASSYSSGNTIYV.